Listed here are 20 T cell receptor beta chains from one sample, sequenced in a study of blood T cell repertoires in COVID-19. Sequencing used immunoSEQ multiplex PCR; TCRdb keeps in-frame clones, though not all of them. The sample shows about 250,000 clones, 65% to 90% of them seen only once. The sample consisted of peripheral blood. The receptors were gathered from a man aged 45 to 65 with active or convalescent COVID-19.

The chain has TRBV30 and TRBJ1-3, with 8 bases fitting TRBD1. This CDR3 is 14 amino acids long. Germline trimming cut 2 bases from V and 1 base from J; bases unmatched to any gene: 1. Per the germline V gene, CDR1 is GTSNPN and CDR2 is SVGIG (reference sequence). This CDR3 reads CAWSQGASGNTIYF. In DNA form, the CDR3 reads TGTGCCTGGAGTCAGGGGGCGTCTGGAAACACCATATATTTT.

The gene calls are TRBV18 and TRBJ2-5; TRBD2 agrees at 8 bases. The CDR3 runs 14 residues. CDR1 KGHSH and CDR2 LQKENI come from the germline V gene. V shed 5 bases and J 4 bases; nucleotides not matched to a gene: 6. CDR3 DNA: TGTGCCAGCTCAAAGCGGGAGTTGGTAGAGACCCAGTACTTC. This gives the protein CASSKRELVETQYF.

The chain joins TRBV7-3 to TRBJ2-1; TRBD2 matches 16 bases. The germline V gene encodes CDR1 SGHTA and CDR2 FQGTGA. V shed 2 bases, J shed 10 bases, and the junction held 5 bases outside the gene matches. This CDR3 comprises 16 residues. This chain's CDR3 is CASSLSGLAGGSEQFF. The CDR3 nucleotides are TGTGCCAGCAGCTTATCGGGACTAGCGGGAGGGTCCGAGCAGTTCTTC.

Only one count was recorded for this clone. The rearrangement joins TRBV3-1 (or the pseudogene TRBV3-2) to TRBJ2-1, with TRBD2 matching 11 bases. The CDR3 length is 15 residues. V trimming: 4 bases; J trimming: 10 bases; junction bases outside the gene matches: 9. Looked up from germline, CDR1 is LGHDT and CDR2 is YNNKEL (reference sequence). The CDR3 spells CASSPTSGSVGEQFF. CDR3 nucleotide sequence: TGTGCCAGCAGCCCCACTAGCGGGAGTGTCGGGGAGCAGTTCTTC.

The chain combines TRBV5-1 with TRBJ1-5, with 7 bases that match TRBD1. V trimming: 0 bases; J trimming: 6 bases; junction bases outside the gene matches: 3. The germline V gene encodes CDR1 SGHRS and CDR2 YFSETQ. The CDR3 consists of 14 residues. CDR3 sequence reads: CASSLDEGAQPQHF. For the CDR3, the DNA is TGCGCCAGCAGCTTGGACGAGGGGGCTCAGCCCCAGCATTTT.

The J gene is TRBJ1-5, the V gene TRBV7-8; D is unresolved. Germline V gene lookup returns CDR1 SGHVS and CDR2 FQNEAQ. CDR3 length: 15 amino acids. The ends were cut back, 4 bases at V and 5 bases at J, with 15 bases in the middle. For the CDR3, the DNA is TGTGCCAGCAGCTCTAAAGGACGGGGATATCAGCCCCAGCATTTT. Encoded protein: CASSSKGRGYQPQHF. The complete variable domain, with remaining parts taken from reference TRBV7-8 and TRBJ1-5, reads GAGVSQSPRYKVAKRGQDVALRCDPISGHVSLFWYQQALGQGPEFLTYFQNEAQLDKSGLPSDRFFAERPEGSVSTLKIQRTQQEDSAVYLCASSSKGRGYQPQHFGDGTRLSIL.

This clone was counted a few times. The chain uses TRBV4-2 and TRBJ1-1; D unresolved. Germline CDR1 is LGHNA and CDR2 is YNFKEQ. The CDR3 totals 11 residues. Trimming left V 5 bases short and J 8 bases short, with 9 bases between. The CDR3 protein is CASSDQEEAFF. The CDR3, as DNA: TGTGCCAGCAGCGATCAGGAAGAAGCTTTCTTT.

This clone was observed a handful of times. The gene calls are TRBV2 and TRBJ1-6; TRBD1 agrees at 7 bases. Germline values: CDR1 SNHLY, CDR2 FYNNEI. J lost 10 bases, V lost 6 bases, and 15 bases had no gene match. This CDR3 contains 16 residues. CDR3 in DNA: TGTGCCAGCAGGCCCCAGGGGGGCGCGGTGAGATCACCCCTCCACTTT. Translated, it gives CASRPQGGAVRSPLHF.

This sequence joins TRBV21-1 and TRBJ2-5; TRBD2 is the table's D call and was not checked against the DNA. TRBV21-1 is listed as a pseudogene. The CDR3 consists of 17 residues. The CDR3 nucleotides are TGTGCCAGCAGCAAAGGGGAGGTTTTGAGAGTTCAAGAGACCCAGTACTTC. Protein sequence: CASSKGEVLRVQETQYF.

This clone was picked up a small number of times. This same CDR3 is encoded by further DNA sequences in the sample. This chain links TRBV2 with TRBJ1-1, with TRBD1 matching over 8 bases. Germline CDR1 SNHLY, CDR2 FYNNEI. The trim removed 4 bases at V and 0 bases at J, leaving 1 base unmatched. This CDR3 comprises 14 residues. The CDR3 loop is CASSGTGMNTEAFF. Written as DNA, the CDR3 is TGTGCCAGCAGTGGGACAGGGATGAACACTGAAGCTTTCTTT.

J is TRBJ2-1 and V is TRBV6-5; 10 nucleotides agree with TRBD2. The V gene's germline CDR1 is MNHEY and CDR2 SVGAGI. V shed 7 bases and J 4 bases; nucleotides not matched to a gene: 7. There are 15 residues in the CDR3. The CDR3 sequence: CASILGLAEYNEQFF. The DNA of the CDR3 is TGTGCCAGCATATTAGGACTAGCGGAATACAATGAGCAGTTCTTC.

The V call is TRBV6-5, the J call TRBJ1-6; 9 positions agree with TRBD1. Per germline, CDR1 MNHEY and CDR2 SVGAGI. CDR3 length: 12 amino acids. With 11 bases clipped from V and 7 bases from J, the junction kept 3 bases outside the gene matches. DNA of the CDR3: TGTGCCGGACAGGGGTTGAATTCACCCCTCCACTTT. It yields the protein CAGQGLNSPLHF.

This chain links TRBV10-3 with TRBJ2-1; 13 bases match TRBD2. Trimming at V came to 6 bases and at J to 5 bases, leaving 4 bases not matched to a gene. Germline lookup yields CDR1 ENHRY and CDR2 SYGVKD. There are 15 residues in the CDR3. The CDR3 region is CAISQLAGGHNEQFF. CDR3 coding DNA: TGTGCCATCAGCCAACTAGCGGGAGGGCACAATGAGCAGTTCTTC.

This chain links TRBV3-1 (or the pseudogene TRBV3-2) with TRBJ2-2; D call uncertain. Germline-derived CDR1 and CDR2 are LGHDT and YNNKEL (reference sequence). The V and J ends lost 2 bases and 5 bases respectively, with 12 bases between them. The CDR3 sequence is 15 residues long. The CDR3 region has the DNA TGTGCCAGCAGCCAATCGGTGACTCCAACCGGGGAGCTGTTTTTT. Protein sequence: CASSQSVTPTGELFF.

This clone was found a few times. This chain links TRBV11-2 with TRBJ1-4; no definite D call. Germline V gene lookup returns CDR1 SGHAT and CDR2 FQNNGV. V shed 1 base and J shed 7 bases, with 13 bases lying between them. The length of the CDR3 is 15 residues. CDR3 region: CASSLGGRAGEKLFF. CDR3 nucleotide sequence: TGTGCCAGCAGCTTAGGTGGAAGGGCGGGTGAAAAACTGTTTTTT.

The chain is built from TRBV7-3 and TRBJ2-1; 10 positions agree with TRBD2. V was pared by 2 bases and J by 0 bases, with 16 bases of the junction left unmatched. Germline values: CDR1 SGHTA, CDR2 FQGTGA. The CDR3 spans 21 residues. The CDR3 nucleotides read TGTGCCAGCAGCTTATTAGTGCGCACCGGACTAGCGGCCTCCTCCTACAATGAGCAGTTCTTC. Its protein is CASSLLVRTGLAASSYNEQFF. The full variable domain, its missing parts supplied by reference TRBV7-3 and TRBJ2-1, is GAGVSQTPSNKVTEKGKYVELRCDPISGHTALYWYRQSLGQGPEFLIYFQGTGAADDSGLPNDRFFAVRPEGSVSTLKIQRTERGDSAVYLCASSLLVRTGLAASSYNEQFFGPGTRLTVL.

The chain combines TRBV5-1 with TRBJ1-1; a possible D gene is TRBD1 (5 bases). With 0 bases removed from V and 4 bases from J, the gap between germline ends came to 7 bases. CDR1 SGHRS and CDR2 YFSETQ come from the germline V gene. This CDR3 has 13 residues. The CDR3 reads CASSLGQLTEAFF. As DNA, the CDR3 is TGCGCCAGCAGCTTGGGACAGCTCACTGAAGCTTTCTTT.

CDR3 DNA: TGTGCCAGTATGTCGGCAGGACAGAACACTGAAGCTTTCTTT. This translates into CASMSAGQNTEAFF. The genes are TRBV19 and TRBJ1-1, with TRBD1 as a possible D gene (5 bases). The CDR3 consists of 14 residues. Germline loops: CDR1 LNHDA, CDR2 SQIVND (reference sequence). Trimming took 7 bases from V and 1 from J, leaving 13 bases between them.

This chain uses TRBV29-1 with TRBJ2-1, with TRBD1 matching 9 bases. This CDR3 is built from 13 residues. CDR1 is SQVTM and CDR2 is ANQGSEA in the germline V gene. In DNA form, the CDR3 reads TGCGCCCACGACAGGGGGAACTACAATGAGCAGTTCTTC. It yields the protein CAHDRGNYNEQFF.

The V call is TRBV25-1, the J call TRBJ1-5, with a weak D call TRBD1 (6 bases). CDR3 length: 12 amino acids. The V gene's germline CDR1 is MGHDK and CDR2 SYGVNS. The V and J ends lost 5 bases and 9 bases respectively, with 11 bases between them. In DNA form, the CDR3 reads TGTGCCAGCAGTTCACAGGGCGGGCCCCAGCATTTT. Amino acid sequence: CASSSQGGPQHF. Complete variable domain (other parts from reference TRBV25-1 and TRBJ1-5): EADIYQTPRYLVIGTGKKITLECSQTMGHDKMYWYQQDPGMELHLIHYSYGVNSTEKGDLSSESTVSRIRTEHFPLTLESARPSHTSQYLCASSSQGGPQHFGDGTRLSIL.